These T cell receptor beta chains were read from a single sample in a study of cytomegalovirus exposure and HLA in healthy donors. Profiled with immunoSEQ multiplex PCR; TCRdb holds only in-frame clones, not every one. The sample records 150,000 to 200,000 clones, roughly 13% being singletons. Material: PBMCs. These receptor sequences come from a man aged 45-65 years in good health and CMV-seropositive. Each CDR3 is given with its conserved first and last residue. D genes are given only for firm matches. Part of the rows lack a size; the others show once, few, many or a class for expanded clones.

v_call: TRBV5-1
d_call: TRBD2
j_call: TRBJ2-1
clone_size: .
cdr3_aa: CASSLAGARGNEQFF
cdr3_nt: TGCGCCAGCAGCCTAGCGGGGGCCCGGGGCAATGAGCAGTTCTTC

v_call: TRBV7-6
d_call: .
j_call: TRBJ1-6
clone_size: .
cdr3_aa: CASSLGTIASPLHF
cdr3_nt: TGTGCCAGCAGCTTGGGGACTATAGCTTCACCCCTCCACTTT

v_call: TRBV15
d_call: .
j_call: TRBJ2-5
clone_size: few
cdr3_aa: CATRRAEGGIRGLQETQYF
cdr3_nt: TGTGCCACCAGAAGAGCGGAGGGAGGGATCAGGGGCCTTCAAGAGACCCAGTACTTC

v_call: TRBV7-7
d_call: TRBD1
j_call: TRBJ2-6
clone_size: .
cdr3_aa: CASSLGDRAGANVLTF
cdr3_nt: TGTGCCAGCAGCTTAGGGGACAGGGCTGGGGCCAACGTCCTGACTTTC

v_call: TRBV7-9
d_call: .
j_call: TRBJ2-3
clone_size: .
cdr3_aa: CASSRLTRIPDTQYF
cdr3_nt: TGTGCCAGCAGCCGTCTAACTAGAATCCCAGATACGCAGTATTTT

v_call: TRBV5-1
d_call: .
j_call: TRBJ2-1
clone_size: .
cdr3_aa: CASSLGTVPLIDEQFF
cdr3_nt: TGCGCCAGCAGCTTGGGAACAGTTCCTCTTATAGATGAGCAGTTCTTC

v_call: TRBV5-1
d_call: .
j_call: TRBJ2-1
clone_size: few
cdr3_aa: CASRRVTAPLLTYNEQFF
cdr3_nt: TGCGCCAGCAGGAGGGTTACAGCACCCCTGCTGACCTACAATGAGCAGTTCTTC

v_call: TRBV7-9
d_call: TRBD1
j_call: TRBJ1-5
clone_size: few
cdr3_aa: CASSSGGEGNQPQHF
cdr3_nt: TGTGCCAGCAGCTCAGGGGGTGAGGGCAATCAGCCCCAGCATTTT

v_call: TRBV5-1
d_call: .
j_call: TRBJ1-2
clone_size: .
cdr3_aa: CASSSGEAYGYTF
cdr3_nt: TGCGCCAGCAGCTCAGGGGAAGCCTATGGCTACACCTTC

v_call: TRBV18
d_call: .
j_call: TRBJ1-5
clone_size: few
cdr3_aa: CASSLRGSNQPQHF
cdr3_nt: TGTGCCAGCTCACTTCGGGGGAGCAATCAGCCCCAGCATTTT

v_call: TRBV18
d_call: .
j_call: TRBJ2-3
clone_size: .
cdr3_aa: CASSPQGITDTQYF
cdr3_nt: TGTGCCAGCTCACCCCAGGGGATTACAGATACGCAGTATTTT

v_call: TRBV30
d_call: TRBD2
j_call: TRBJ2-1
clone_size: few
cdr3_aa: CAWSGLAAYNEQFF
cdr3_nt: TGTGCCTGGAGTGGACTAGCGGCCTACAATGAGCAGTTCTTC

v_call: TRBV7-3
d_call: .
j_call: TRBJ1-6
clone_size: .
cdr3_aa: CASSLSSYNSPLHF
cdr3_nt: TGTGCCAGCAGCCTGAGCTCCTATAATTCACCCCTCCACTTT

v_call: TRBV6-5
d_call: TRBD2
j_call: TRBJ2-5
clone_size: few
cdr3_aa: CASSRGGNQETQYF
cdr3_nt: TGTGCCAGCAGTCGGGGGGGGAACCAAGAGACCCAGTACTTC

v_call: TRBV9
d_call: .
j_call: TRBJ1-3
clone_size: .
cdr3_aa: CASSDQDSTYSGNTIYF
cdr3_nt: TGTGCCAGCAGCGACCAGGACAGCACCTACTCTGGAAACACCATATATTTT

v_call: TRBV5-5
d_call: TRBD1
j_call: TRBJ2-4
clone_size: few
cdr3_aa: CASSPNLGQGHILAKNIQYF
cdr3_nt: TGTGCCAGCAGCCCCAATTTGGGACAGGGCCATATTCTGGCCAAAAACATTCAGTACTTC

v_call: TRBV7-9
d_call: .
j_call: TRBJ1-6
clone_size: few
cdr3_aa: CASSFGLSYNSPLHF
cdr3_nt: TGTGCCAGCAGCTTTGGGCTCTCCTATAATTCACCCCTCCACTTT

v_call: TRBV27
d_call: .
j_call: TRBJ2-1
clone_size: few
cdr3_aa: CASSGGRGISYNEQFF
cdr3_nt: TGTGCCAGCAGTGGGGGAAGGGGGATCTCCTACAATGAGCAGTTCTTC

v_call: TRBV10-2
d_call: .
j_call: TRBJ1-6
clone_size: few
cdr3_aa: CASSERTALENSPLHF
cdr3_nt: TGCGCCAGCAGTGAGAGGACAGCCCTGGAGAATTCACCCCTCCACTTT

v_call: TRBV5-4
d_call: TRBD1
j_call: TRBJ1-6
clone_size: few
cdr3_aa: CASSSPTGPNSPLHF
cdr3_nt: TGTGCCAGCAGCTCGCCGACAGGGCCGAATTCACCCCTCCACTTT

v_call: TRBV20-1
d_call: TRBD1
j_call: TRBJ1-2
clone_size: .
cdr3_aa: CSAPGGDGYTF
cdr3_nt: TGCAGTGCCCCAGGGGGAGATGGCTACACCTTC

v_call: TRBV19
d_call: .
j_call: TRBJ1-3
clone_size: .
cdr3_aa: CASSVPLGGGSGNTIYF
cdr3_nt: TGTGCCAGTAGTGTCCCACTGGGGGGAGGCTCTGGAAACACCATATATTTT

v_call: TRBV6-6
d_call: .
j_call: TRBJ1-4
clone_size: few
cdr3_aa: CASFGGTSRKLFF
cdr3_nt: TGTGCCAGCTTTGGGGGGACTAGCCGAAAACTGTTTTTT

v_call: TRBV6-1
d_call: .
j_call: TRBJ2-7
clone_size: .
cdr3_aa: CASGSSYEQYF
cdr3_nt: TGTGCCAGTGGTAGCTCCTACGAGCAGTACTTC

v_call: TRBV4-3
d_call: TRBD1
j_call: TRBJ2-7
clone_size: few
cdr3_aa: CASSRGTGNYEQYF
cdr3_nt: TGCGCCAGCAGCCGGGGGACAGGGAACTACGAGCAGTACTTC

v_call: TRBV9
d_call: .
j_call: TRBJ2-2
clone_size: few
cdr3_aa: CASTRTNTGELFF
cdr3_nt: TGTGCCAGCACAAGAACTAACACCGGGGAGCTGTTTTTT

v_call: TRBV4-3
d_call: TRBD1
j_call: TRBJ1-4
clone_size: few
cdr3_aa: CASRGRGWEKLFF
cdr3_nt: TGCGCCAGCAGGGGCAGGGGGTGGGAAAAACTGTTTTTT

v_call: TRBV5-4
d_call: .
j_call: TRBJ2-6
clone_size: .
cdr3_aa: CASSPTNRAGANVLTF
cdr3_nt: TGTGCCAGCAGCCCAACCAACAGGGCTGGGGCCAACGTCCTGACTTTC

v_call: TRBV6-6
d_call: .
j_call: TRBJ2-1
clone_size: .
cdr3_aa: CASSRQVGLNEQFF
cdr3_nt: TGTGCCAGCAGTAGACAGGTGGGGTTGAATGAGCAGTTCTTC

v_call: TRBV9
d_call: TRBD1
j_call: TRBJ2-5
clone_size: .
cdr3_aa: CASSVERTGLGTQYF
cdr3_nt: TGTGCCAGCAGCGTAGAACGGACAGGGCTGGGGACCCAGTACTTC

v_call: TRBV2
d_call: TRBD1
j_call: TRBJ1-2
clone_size: .
cdr3_aa: CASSADRGDYGYTF
cdr3_nt: TGTGCCAGCAGTGCGGACAGGGGGGACTATGGCTACACCTTC

v_call: TRBV27
d_call: .
j_call: TRBJ2-1
clone_size: .
cdr3_aa: CATSRDGGSSYNEQFF
cdr3_nt: TGTGCCACCTCCCGGGATGGGGGGAGCTCCTACAATGAGCAGTTCTTC

v_call: TRBV4-3
d_call: TRBD1
j_call: TRBJ1-1
clone_size: few
cdr3_aa: CASSQGTPGGYTEAFF
cdr3_nt: TGCGCCAGCAGCCAAGGTACTCCAGGGGGCTACACTGAAGCTTTCTTT

v_call: TRBV18
d_call: .
j_call: TRBJ2-1
clone_size: .
cdr3_aa: CASSPELASYNEQFF
cdr3_nt: TGTGCCAGCTCACCAGAACTAGCCTCCTACAATGAGCAGTTCTTC

v_call: TRBV18
d_call: .
j_call: TRBJ1-4
clone_size: few
cdr3_aa: CASSPIQIGGATNEKLFF
cdr3_nt: TGTGCCAGCTCACCCATTCAAATCGGGGGGGCAACTAATGAAAAACTGTTTTTT

v_call: TRBV7-8
d_call: TRBD1
j_call: TRBJ1-2
clone_size: .
cdr3_aa: CASSAGRDRDYYGYTF
cdr3_nt: TGTGCCAGCAGCGCGGGCCGGGACAGGGATTACTATGGCTACACCTTC

v_call: TRBV7-9
d_call: .
j_call: TRBJ1-5
clone_size: .
cdr3_aa: CASSLVENQPQHF
cdr3_nt: TGTGCCAGCAGCTTAGTGGAGAATCAGCCCCAGCATTTT

v_call: TRBV7-9
d_call: .
j_call: TRBJ2-7
clone_size: few
cdr3_aa: CASSLSTGEQYF
cdr3_nt: TGTGCCAGCAGCTTAAGTACCGGCGAGCAGTACTTC

v_call: TRBV28
d_call: TRBD1
j_call: TRBJ2-5
clone_size: few
cdr3_aa: CAVEGQETLGTQYF
cdr3_nt: TGTGCCGTCGAGGGACAGGAGACTTTAGGGACCCAGTACTTC

v_call: TRBV19
d_call: TRBD2
j_call: TRBJ2-1
clone_size: few
cdr3_aa: CASRGLGPYNEQFF
cdr3_nt: TGTGCCAGTAGGGGACTAGGGCCCTACAATGAGCAGTTCTTC

v_call: TRBV30
d_call: .
j_call: TRBJ1-4
clone_size: few
cdr3_aa: CAWSVLDSSNEKLFF
cdr3_nt: TGTGCCTGGAGTGTTCTGGACAGCTCTAATGAAAAACTGTTTTTT

v_call: TRBV7-7
d_call: .
j_call: TRBJ2-3
clone_size: .
cdr3_aa: CASSLQGPPDTQYF
cdr3_nt: TGTGCTAGCAGCCTTCAGGGTCCACCCGATACGCAGTATTTT